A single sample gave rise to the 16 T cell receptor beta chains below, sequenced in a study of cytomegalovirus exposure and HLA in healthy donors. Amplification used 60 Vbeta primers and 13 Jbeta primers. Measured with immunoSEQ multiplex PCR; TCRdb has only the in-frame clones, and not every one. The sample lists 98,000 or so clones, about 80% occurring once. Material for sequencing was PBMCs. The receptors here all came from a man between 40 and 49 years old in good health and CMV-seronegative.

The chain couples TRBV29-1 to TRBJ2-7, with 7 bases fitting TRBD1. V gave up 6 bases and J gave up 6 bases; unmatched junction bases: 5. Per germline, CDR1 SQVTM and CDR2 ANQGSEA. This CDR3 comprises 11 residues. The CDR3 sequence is CSVRDRVEQYF. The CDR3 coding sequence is TGCAGCGTACGAGACAGGGTCGAGCAGTACTTC.

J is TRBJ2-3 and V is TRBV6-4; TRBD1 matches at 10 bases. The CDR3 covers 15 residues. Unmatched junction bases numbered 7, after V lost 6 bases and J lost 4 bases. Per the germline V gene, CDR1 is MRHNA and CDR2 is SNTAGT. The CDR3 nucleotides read TGTGCCAGCAGACCCGGGACAGGGGAGTCAGATACGCAGTATTTT. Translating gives CASRPGTGESDTQYF.

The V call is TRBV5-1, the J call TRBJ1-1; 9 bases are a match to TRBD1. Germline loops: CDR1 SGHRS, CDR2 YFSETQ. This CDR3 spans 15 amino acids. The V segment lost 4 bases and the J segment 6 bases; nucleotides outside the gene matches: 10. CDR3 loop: CASSPWTGDGPEAFF. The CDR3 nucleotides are TGCGCCAGCAGCCCTTGGACAGGGGACGGACCTGAAGCTTTCTTT. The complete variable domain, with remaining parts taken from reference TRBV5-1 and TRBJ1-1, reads KAGVTQTPRYLIKTRGQQVTLSCSPISGHRSVSWYQQTPGQGLQFLFEYFSETQRNKGNFPGRFSGRQFSNSRSEMNVSTLELGDSALYLCASSPWTGDGPEAFFGQGTRLTVV.

The CDR3 sequence is CASSFTGDEKLFF. CDR3 DNA sequence: TGTGCCAGCAGTTTTACGGGGGATGAAAAACTGTTTTTT. This sequence joins TRBV28 and TRBJ1-4; D is possibly TRBD1 (5 bases). The V gene's germline CDR1 is MDHEN and CDR2 SYDVKM. The CDR3 spans 13 residues. V shed 3 bases and J shed 6 bases, with 8 bases lying between them.

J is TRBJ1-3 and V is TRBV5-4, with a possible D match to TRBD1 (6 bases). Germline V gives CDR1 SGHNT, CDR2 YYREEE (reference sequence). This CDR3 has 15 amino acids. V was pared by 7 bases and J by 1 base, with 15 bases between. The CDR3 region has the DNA TGTGCCAGCCAACGGCCAGGGGCATCTGGAAACACCATATATTTT. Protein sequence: CASQRPGASGNTIYF.

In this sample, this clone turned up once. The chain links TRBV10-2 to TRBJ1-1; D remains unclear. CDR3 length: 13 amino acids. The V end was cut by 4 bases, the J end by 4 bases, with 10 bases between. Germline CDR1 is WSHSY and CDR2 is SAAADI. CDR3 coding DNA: TGCGCCAGCAGTGTGGGCACGGTCACTGAAGCTTTCTTT. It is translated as CASSVGTVTEAFF.

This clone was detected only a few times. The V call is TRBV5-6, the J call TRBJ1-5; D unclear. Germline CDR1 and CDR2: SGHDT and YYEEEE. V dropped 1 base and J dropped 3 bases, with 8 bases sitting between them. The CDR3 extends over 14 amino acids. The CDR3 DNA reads TGTGCCAGCAGCTTGAGCACAGACAATCAGCCCCAGCATTTT. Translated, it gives CASSLSTDNQPQHF. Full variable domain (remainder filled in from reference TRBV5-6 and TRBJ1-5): DAGVTQSPTHLIKTRGQQVTLRCSPKSGHDTVSWYQQALGQGPQFIFQYYEEEERQRGNFPDRFSGHQFPNYSSELNVNALLLGDSALYLCASSLSTDNQPQHFGDGTRLSIL.

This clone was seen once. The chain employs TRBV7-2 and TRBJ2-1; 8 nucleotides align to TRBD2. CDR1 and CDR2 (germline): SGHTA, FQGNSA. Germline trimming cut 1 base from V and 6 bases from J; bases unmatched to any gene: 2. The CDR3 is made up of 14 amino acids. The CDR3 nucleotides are TGTGCCAGCAGCTTAGAGGCGGGGGGCAATGAGCAGTTCTTC. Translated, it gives CASSLEAGGNEQFF.

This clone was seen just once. The DNA for the CDR3 is TGTGCCAGCAGACCGACAGGGATGTCCGCCAATCAGCCCCAGCATTTT. Encoded protein: CASRPTGMSANQPQHF. This rearrangement joins TRBV28 to TRBJ1-5, with 7 bases lining up with TRBD1. CDR1 and CDR2 (germline): MDHEN, SYDVKM. The CDR3 runs 16 residues. V shed 6 bases, J shed 3 bases, and the junction held 11 bases outside the gene matches.

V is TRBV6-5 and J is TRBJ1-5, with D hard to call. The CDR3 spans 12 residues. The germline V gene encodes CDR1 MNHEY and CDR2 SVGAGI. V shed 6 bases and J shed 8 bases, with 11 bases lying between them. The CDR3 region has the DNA TGTGCCAGCAGCAGACGCGGAGAGCCCCAGCATTTT. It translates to CASSRRGEPQHF.

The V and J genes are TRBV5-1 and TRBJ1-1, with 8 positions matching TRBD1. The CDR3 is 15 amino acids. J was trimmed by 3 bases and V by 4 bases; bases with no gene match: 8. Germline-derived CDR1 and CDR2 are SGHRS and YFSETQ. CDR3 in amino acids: CASSPQGAGDTEAFF. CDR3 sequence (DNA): TGCGCCAGCAGCCCCCAGGGGGCAGGGGACACTGAAGCTTTCTTT.

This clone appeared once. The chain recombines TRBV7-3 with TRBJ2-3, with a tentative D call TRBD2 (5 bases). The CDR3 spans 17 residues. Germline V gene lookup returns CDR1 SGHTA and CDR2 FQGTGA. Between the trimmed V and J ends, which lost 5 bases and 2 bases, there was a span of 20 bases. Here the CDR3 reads CASSADGHGITTDTQYF. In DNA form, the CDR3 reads TGTGCCAGCAGCGCGGACGGGCACGGGATAACCACAGATACGCAGTATTTT.

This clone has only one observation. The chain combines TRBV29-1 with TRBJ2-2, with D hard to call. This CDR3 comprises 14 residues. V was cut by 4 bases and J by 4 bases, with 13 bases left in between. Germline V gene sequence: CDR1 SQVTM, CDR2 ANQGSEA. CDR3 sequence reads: CSVVEDLRTGELFF. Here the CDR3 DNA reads TGCAGCGTTGTCGAGGATCTACGCACCGGGGAGCTGTTTTTT.

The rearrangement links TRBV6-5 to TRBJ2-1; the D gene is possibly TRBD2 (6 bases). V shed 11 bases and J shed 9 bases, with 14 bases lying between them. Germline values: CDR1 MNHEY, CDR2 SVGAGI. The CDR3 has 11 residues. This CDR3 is CAASSGVEQFF. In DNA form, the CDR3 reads TGTGCCGCCTCTTCGGGAGTTGAGCAGTTCTTC.

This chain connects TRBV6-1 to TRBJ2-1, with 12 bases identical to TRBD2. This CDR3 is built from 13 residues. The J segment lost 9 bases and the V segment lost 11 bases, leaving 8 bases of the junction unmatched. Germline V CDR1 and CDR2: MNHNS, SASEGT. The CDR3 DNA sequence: TGTGCCGGAAGACTAGCGGGAGCGAGTGAGCAGTTCTTC. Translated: CAGRLAGASEQFF.

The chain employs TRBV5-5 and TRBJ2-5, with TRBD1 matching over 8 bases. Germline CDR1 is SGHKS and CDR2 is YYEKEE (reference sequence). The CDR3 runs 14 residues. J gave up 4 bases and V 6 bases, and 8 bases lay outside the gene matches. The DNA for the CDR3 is TGTGCCAGCACCACCCGGACAGGGAGAGAGACCCAGTACTTC. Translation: CASTTRTGRETQYF.